This T cell receptor beta chain was sequenced in a study of T cells expressing NK-cell markers (dated by TCRdb to 2018 to 2020). Background for the entire study: About eight donors provided sorted CD3+CD56+NKG2C+, CD3+CD56+NKG2C- and CD3+CD56-NKG2C+ T-cell subsets, whose TCR beta-chain repertoires were profiled. Among the eight sequenced donors, only one was HCMV-seronegative, while the other seven were HCMV-seropositive. Randomly selected healthy volunteers, three men and five women, were used as the eight sequenced donors. Sequencing of the libraries produced 2 x 150 bp reads on Illumina HiSeq 2000/2500, MiSeq or NextSeq.

Worth noting for this clonotype: What this receptor recognizes is not known.

Looking up the germline V gene (reference sequence) yields CDR1 DFQATT and CDR2 SNEGSKA. The CDR3, cysteine through phenylalanine, is 15 amino acids long. DNA is not recorded here. A commercial ELISA kit detecting HCMV-specific IgG in serum was used to determine HCMV serostatus. Ficoll density gradient centrifugation was used to isolate peripheral blood mononuclear cells from blood. Results the study describes overall, beyond this receptor: In more than five donors, the dominant CD3+CD56+NKG2C+ clonotypes were found to rank among the top 10 CD8+ clonotypes and to make up 1.0-7.0% of CD8+ T cells. Whether the expanded NKG2C-expressing T cell clones were specific for HCMV antigens was left unclear. Those dominant clonotypes were again the most abundant among CD3+CD56-NKG2C+ cells in a few donors, at 28.3-60.1%.

Sequencing was performed on an Illumina HiSeq 2000. The TCR beta cDNA libraries were made using 5'RACE template switching, a step that added both a universal primer site and unique molecular identifiers. cDNA synthesis was primed from the TCR beta constant segment, followed by two successive PCR amplification steps. Regarding the original processing steps: MIGEC handled demultiplexing of the reads and grouping by UMI, while MiTCR was used to assemble and quantify clonotypes. Only TCR cDNA sequences supported by at least two reads were kept to exclude erroneous sequences. The tcR package was used for downstream repertoire analysis, and clonotypes were matched between fractions using CDR3 nucleotide sequence together with V segment. VDJmatch was used to annotate antigen specificity against VDJdb, with one amino acid substitution in CDR3 allowed. After reprocessing by TCRdb, each CDR3 protein sequence is one entry, and no DNA is given. What appears here as the V and J calls and clone size reflects TCRdb's work, not the paper's. The sample table holds 300,000 to 450,000 distinct CDR3 sequences. The ten largest clones take up 5.2% of the sample.

The specimen sequenced was blood T cells: a sorted CD56 or NKG2C T cell subset, CD4+ or CD8+ T cells, or bulk PBMC T cells (not recorded which). The chain uses TRBV20-1 and TRBJ2-3; TCRdb gives TRBD2 as the D gene, but with no DNA this cannot be confirmed. This TCR was recovered from a man aged 18-70 years in good health. The encoded CDR3 is CSARSGGLSTDTQYF.